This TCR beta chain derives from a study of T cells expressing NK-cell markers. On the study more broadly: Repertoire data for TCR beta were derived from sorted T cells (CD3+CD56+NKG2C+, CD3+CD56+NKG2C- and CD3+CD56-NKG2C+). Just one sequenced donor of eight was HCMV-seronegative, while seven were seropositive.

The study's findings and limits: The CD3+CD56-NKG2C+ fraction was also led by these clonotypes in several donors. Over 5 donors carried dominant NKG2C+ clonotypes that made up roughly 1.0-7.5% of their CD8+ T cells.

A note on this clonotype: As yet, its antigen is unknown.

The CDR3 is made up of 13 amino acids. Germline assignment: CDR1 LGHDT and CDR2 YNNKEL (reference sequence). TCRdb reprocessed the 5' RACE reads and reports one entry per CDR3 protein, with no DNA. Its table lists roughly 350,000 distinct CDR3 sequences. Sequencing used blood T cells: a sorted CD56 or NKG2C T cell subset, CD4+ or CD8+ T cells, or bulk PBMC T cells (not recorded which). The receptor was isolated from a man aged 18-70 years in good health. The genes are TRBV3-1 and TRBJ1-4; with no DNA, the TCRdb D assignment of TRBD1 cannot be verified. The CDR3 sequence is CASSRQGPEKLFF.